This section outlines one TCR beta chain sequence together with its context. Original processing methods: Amplification from reference gene primers served as the basis for estimated nucleated cell counts. Only in-frame clones appear in the TCRdb table, and some are missing; sequencing was by immunoSEQ multiplex PCR. V and J calls and clone size are given by that table; D and trimming were obtained from the DNA. The sample contains about 240,000 clones, 84% of which appear only once. The sample belongs to a study of blood T cell repertoires in COVID-19. Across the whole study: Sample material is recorded as cDNA or gDNA derived from T cells, B-cell-depleted T cells, or PBMCs.

The CDR3 runs to 14 residues. Germline V lookup: CDR1 SGHKS, CDR2 YYEKEE (reference sequence). The germline V and J ends were trimmed by 5 bases and 2 bases, with 14 bases remaining between them. The chain combines TRBV5-5 with TRBJ2-7; D might be TRBD1 (6 bases). The sequenced sample was peripheral blood. The clonotype originates from a middle-aged man with acute or convalescent COVID-19. The CDR3 loop reads CASSITGTAYEQYF. The DNA for the CDR3 is TGTGCCAGCAGTATAACAGGGACCGCCTACGAGCAGTACTTC.